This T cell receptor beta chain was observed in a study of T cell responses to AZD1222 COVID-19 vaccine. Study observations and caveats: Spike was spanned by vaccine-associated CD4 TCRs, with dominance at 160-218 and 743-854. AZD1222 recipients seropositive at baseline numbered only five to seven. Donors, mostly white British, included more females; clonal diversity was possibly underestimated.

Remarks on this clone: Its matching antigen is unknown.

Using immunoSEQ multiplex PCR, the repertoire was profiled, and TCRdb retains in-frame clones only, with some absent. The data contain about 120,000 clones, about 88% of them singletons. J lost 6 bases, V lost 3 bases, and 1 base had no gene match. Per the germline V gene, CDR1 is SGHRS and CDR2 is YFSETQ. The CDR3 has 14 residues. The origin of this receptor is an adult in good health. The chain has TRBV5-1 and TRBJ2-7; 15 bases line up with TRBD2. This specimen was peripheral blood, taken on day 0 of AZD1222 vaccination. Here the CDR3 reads CASSWGLAGGEQYF. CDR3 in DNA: TGCGCCAGCAGCTGGGGACTAGCGGGAGGCGAGCAGTACTTC.